This T cell receptor beta chain was sequenced during a study of CD8+ T cells in alopecia areata. The table lists this clone with a few counts. Punch biopsies of lesional scalp, plus peripheral blood, were taken from alopecia areata patients. Cell sorting was applied to PBMCs, and CD4+ and CD8+ T cells were collected. The germline CDR1 and CDR2 sequences are SQVTM and ANQGSEA. The CDR3 spans 17 residues. The V and J ends lost 6 bases and 8 bases respectively, with 29 bases between them. cDNA reverse transcribed from extracted RNA served as the sequencing template. Only in-frame clones appear in the TCRdb table, and some are missing; sequencing was by immunoSEQ multiplex PCR. Among about 160,000 clones listed, roughly 48% were seen once.

Sequencing was performed on CD4+ T cells sorted from blood. This clonotype originated in a human donor with alopecia areata. The genes are TRBV29-1 and TRBJ2-1; D is unclear. The CDR3 loop is CSVIPLVSSSQSDEQFF. In DNA form, the CDR3 reads TGCAGCGTCATCCCCCTAGTTTCGTCTTCTCAATCGGATGAGCAGTTCTTC.